The following is a T cell receptor (beta chain) sequence with its context. The sample holds one count of this clone. This clone's antigen is unknown. No base-level quality is on record; no much larger clone is a single base apart. The source of the sample is a study of OX40 agonist ivuxolimab in advanced cancers. For the wider study: Ivuxolimab, which targeted the costimulatory receptor OX40 (CD134), was an agonistic, fully human IgG2 monoclonal antibody. Intravenous ivuxolimab was administered to patients every 2 weeks at six dose levels: 0.01, 0.1, 0.3, 1.5, 3 and 10 mg/kg. Of the roughly 52 dose-escalation patients, hepatocellular carcinoma was present in 19, melanoma in some 15, renal cell carcinoma in 9 and head and neck cancer in 9. In the dose-escalation cohort, 82.7% of patients were male, and the mean age was approximately 60 years, with a range of 23 to 79. Patients were allowed to have had prior anti-PD-1, anti-PD-L1 or anti-CTLA-4 therapy, and approximately 37% of the dose-escalation patients had been treated with checkpoint inhibitors. Partial responses occurred in three dose-escalation patients: two with cutaneous melanoma and one with hepatocellular carcinoma. The purpose of peripheral TCRbeta sequencing was to test whether ivuxolimab changed TCR sequence diversity and led to clonal T-cell expansion. The paper reports the monotherapy dose-escalation portion (N of about 50 patients) of the phase I ivuxolimab trial.

Patients with autoimmune disease history or receiving systemic immunosuppression were excluded from the trial. Peripheral blood for TCR sequencing was collected from all dose cohorts at baseline, on cycle 4 day 1, and on cycle 7 day 1. The samples were drawn from a first-in-human, open-label, multicenter phase I dose-escalation trial of ivuxolimab. Adults with locally advanced or metastatic melanoma, renal cell carcinoma, hepatocellular carcinoma or head and neck squamous cell carcinoma were enrolled in the trial. Before TCR sequencing, CD4+ T cells and CD8+ T cells were sorted from peripheral blood as separate populations. From the cysteine up to the phenylalanine, the CDR3 has a length of 15 residues. Only the CDR3 portion is preserved as DNA: 45 bases, with reading frame beginning at the first base. Trimming takes 0 bases off V and 2 bases off J; junction bases not matched to a gene: 3. For CDR1 and CDR2, the germline V gene (reference sequence) lists MNHNY and SVGAGI.

Genomic DNA was isolated from the sorted cells so that the TCRbeta CDR3 region could be sequenced. The immunoSEQ Assay was used for sequencing of TCRbeta CDR3 regions. TCRdb mirrors the immuneACCESS table, restricted to in-frame sequences. Some clones are absent from its copies; in checked studies, under half trace to an unresolved V gene, and the reason for the others is unknown. Present in this sample are around 31,000 clones, over 85% of which were seen just once. The ten most abundant clones make up about 35% of the sample. Results and caveats for the whole study, not just this receptor: Which antigens the clonally expanded peripheral T cells were specific for was not determined. On average, CD8+ T cells showed more expanded clones than CD4+ T cells after ivuxolimab. In partial responders in the 0.1-3.0 mg/kg groups, normalized peripheral clonal expansion was found to be among the lowest, especially among CD8+ T cells. Low levels of normalized T-cell clonal expansion were also seen in some patients who did not respond. Clonal expansion of both CD4+ and CD8+ blood T cells was observed from baseline to week 6 at doses 0.1 to 3.0 mg/kg.

This sequence uses TRBV6-6 and TRBJ1-1; 7 of the junction bases match TRBD1. This clonotype originated in an adult with an advanced solid tumor such as melanoma, head and neck, liver or kidney cancer. This specimen was CD4+ or CD8+ T cells sorted from blood, taken in a trial of the OX40 agonist ivuxolimab. The CDR3 region reads CASSYSRTGNTEAFF. The DNA sequence reads TGTGCCAGCAGTTACTCGAGGACAGGAAACACTGAAGCTTTCTTT.